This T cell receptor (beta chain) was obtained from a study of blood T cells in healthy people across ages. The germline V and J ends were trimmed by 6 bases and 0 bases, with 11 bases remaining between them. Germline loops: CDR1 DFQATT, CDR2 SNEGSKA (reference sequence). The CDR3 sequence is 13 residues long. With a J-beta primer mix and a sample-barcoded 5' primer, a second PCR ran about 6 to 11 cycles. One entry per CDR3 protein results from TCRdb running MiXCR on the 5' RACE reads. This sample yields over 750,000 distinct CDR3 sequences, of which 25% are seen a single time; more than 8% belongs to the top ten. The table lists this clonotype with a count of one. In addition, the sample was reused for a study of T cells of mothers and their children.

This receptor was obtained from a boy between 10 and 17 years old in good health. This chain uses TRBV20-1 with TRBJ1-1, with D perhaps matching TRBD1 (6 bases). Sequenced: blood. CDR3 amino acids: CSALQGLNTEAFF. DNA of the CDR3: TGCAGTGCCTTACAGGGTTTGAACACTGAAGCTTTCTTT.